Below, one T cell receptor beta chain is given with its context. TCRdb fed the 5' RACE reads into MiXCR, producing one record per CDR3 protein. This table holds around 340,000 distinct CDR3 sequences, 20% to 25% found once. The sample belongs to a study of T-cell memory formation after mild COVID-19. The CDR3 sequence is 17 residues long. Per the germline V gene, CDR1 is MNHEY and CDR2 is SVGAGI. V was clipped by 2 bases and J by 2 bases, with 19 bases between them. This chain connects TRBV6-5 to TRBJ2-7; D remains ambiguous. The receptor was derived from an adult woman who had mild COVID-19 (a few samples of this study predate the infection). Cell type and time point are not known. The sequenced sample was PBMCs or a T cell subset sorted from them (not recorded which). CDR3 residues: CASSYRLVGNQAYEQYF. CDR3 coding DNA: TGTGCCAGCAGTTACCGCTTAGTGGGAAACCAGGCCTACGAGCAGTACTTC.